This entry features one T cell receptor beta chain sequence. The antigen is undetermined. The data originate from a study of Ad26.COV2.S vaccination and SARS-CoV-2 variants. CDR1 and CDR2 (germline): SGHKS, YYEKEE (reference sequence). This CDR3 has 16 amino acids. With 4 bases removed from V and 0 bases from J, the gap between germline ends came to 16 bases. Study findings and constraints: Placebo and vaccine recipients had non-spike TCR breadth that was similar. TCR breadth and depth analyses may have underestimated total T cell responses. While placebo recipients had lower spike-specific TCR breadth, vaccine recipients had more.

Sequencing was performed with immunoSEQ multiplex PCR; in TCRdb, only in-frame clones are kept and a portion is missing. The sample lists fewer than 55,000 clones; roughly 80% were seen once. Source: peripheral blood, taken after recovery from COVID-19. This chain links TRBV5-5 with TRBJ1-1; D unresolved. This receptor was obtained from a human donor who had recovered from COVID-19. Here the CDR3 DNA reads TGTGCCAGCAGCCCCCATCCCCGGAATATGAACACTGAAGCTTTCTTT. Protein: CASSPHPRNMNTEAFF.